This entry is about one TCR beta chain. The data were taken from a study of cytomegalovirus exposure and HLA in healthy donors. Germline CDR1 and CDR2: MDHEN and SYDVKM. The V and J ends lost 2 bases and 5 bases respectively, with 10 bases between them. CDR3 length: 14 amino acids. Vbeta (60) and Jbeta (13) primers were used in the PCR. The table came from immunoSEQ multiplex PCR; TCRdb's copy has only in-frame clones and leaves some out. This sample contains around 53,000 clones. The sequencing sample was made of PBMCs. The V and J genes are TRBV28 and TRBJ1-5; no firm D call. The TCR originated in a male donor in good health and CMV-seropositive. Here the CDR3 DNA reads TGTGCCAGCAGTTTAGTTAGTTCCGATCAGCCCCAGCATTTT. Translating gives CASSLVSSDQPQHF.